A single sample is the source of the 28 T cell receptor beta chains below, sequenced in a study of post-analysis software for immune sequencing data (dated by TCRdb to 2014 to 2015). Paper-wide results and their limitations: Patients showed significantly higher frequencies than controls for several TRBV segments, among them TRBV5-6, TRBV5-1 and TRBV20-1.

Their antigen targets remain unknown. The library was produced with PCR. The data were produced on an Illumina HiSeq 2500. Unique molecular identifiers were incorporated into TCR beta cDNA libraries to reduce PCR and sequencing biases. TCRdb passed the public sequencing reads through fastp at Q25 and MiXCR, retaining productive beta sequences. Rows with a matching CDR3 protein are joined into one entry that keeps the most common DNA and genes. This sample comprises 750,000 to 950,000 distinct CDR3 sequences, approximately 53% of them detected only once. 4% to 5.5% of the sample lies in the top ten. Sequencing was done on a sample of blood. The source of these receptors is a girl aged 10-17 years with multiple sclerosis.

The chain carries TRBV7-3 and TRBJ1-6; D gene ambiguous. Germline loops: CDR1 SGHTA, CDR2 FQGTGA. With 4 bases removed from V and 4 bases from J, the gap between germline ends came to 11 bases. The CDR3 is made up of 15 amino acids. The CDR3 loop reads CASSSGRRYNSPLHF. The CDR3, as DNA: TGTGCCAGCAGCTCAGGACGCCGATATAATTCACCCCTCCACTTT.

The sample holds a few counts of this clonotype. The CDR3 reads CASSLRASVARTDTQYF. CDR3 in DNA: TGTGCCAGCAGCTTACGGGCCAGCGTCGCACGAACAGATACGCAGTATTTT. J is TRBJ2-3 and V is TRBV7-2, with D uncertain. V lost 2 bases, J lost 3 bases, and 18 bases lay in between. CDR1 is SGHTA, CDR2 FQGNSA, per germline. The CDR3 contains 17 residues.

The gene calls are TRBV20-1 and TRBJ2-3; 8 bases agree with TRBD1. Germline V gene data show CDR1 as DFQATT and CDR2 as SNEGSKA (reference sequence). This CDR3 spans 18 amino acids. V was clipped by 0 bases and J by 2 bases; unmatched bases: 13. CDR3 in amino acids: CSARDSVRRDRYTDTQYF. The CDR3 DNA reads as TGCAGTGCTAGAGATAGCGTACGACGGGACAGGTACACAGATACGCAGTATTTT.

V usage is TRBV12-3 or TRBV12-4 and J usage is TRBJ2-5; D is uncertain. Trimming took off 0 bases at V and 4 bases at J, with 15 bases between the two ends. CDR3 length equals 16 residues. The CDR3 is CASSLAQGLRRETQYF. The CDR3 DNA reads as TGTGCCAGCAGTTTAGCGCAAGGTCTGAGGCGAGAGACCCAGTACTTC.

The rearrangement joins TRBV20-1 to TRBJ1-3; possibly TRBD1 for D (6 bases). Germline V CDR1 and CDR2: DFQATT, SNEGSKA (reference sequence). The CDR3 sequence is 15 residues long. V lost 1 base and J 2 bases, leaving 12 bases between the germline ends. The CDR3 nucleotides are TGCAGTGCTAGAGGGGGGGCTAGCCCTGGAAACACCATATATTTT. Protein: CSARGGASPGNTIYF.

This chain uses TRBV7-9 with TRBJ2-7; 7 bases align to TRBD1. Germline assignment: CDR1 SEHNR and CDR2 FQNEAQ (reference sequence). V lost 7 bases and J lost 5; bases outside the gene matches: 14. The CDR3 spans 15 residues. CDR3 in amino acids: CASNPTTGLSNEQYF. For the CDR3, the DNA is TGTGCCAGCAACCCGACGACAGGGTTGAGTAACGAGCAGTACTTC.

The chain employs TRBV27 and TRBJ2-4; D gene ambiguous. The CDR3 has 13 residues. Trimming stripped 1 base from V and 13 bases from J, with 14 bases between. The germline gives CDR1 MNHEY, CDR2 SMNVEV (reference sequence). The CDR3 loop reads CASSLWPTNEQYF. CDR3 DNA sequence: TGTGCCAGCAGTTTATGGCCGACCAATGAGCAGTACTTC.

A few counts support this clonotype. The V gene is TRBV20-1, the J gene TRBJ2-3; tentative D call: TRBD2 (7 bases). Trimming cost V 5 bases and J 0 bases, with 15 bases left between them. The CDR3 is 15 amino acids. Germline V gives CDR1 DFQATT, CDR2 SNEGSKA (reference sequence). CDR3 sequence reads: CSAVRGAASTDTQYF. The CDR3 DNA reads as TGCAGTGCTGTACGGGGGGCCGCAAGCACAGATACGCAGTATTTT.

This CDR3 is CASSDRGIWETQYF. The CDR3, as DNA: TGTGCCAGCAGCGACCGGGGAATTTGGGAGACCCAGTACTTC. The rearrangement links TRBV9 to TRBJ2-5; tentative D call: TRBD2 (5 bases). Germline-derived CDR1 and CDR2 are SGDLS and YYNGEE. The CDR3 runs 14 residues. The germline V and J ends were trimmed by 3 bases and 5 bases, with 14 bases remaining between them.

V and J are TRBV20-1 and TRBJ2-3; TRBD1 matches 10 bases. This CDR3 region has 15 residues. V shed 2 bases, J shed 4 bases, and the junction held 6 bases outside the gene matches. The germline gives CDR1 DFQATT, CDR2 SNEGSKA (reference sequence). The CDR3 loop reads CSARLTDRGADTQYF. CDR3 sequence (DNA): TGCAGTGCTAGATTGACGGACAGGGGGGCAGATACGCAGTATTTT.

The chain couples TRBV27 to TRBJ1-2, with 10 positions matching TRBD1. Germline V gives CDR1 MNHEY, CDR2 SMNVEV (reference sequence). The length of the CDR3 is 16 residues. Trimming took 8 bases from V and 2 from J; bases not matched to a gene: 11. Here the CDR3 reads CASGTLPGQGNYGYTF. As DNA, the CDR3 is TGTGCCAGCGGAACCCTACCGGGACAGGGGAACTATGGCTACACCTTC.

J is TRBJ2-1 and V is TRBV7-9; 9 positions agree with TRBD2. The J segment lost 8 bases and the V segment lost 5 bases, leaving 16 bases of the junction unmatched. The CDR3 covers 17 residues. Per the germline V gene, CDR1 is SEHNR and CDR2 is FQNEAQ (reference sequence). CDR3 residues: CASSQGALAGDLDEQFF. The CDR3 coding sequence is TGTGCCAGCAGCCAAGGAGCTTTAGCGGGAGATTTGGATGAGCAGTTCTTC.

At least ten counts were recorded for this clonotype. The CDR3 nucleotides read TGCAGTGCTAGAGCGGGGGCGGACTACGAGCAGTACTTC. This translates into CSARAGADYEQYF. This chain uses TRBV20-1 with TRBJ2-7; D may be TRBD1 or TRBD2 (6 bases each). Germline loops: CDR1 DFQATT, CDR2 SNEGSKA (reference sequence). CDR3 length equals 13 residues. Deletions cut 1 base from V and 3 bases from J, with 10 bases between.

The CDR3 loop reads CASSHRSSPLHF. CDR3 coding DNA: TGTGCCAGCAGCCACCGGAGTTCACCCCTCCACTTT. The chain links TRBV7-2 to TRBJ1-6; unclear D gene. The CDR3 is 12 residues long. Germline V lookup: CDR1 SGHTA, CDR2 FQGNSA. The V end lost 5 bases, the J end lost 9 bases, and 8 bases lay between the germline ends.

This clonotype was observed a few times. The CDR3 coding sequence is TGTGCCAGCAGTCCAAGGGGGGGTCTGTCCTCCTACGAGCAGTACTTC. Its translation is CASSPRGGLSSYEQYF. The chain links TRBV12-3 or TRBV12-4 to TRBJ2-7, with a possible D match to TRBD2 (7 bases). There are 16 residues in the CDR3. The V end lost 5 bases, the J end lost 0 bases, and 17 bases lay between the germline ends.

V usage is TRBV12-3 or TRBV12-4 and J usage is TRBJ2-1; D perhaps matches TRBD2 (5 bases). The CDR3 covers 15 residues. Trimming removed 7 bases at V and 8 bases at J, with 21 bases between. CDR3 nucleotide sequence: TGTGCCAGCATCTTTAGCGAGAGGGCGTCTCATGAGCAGTTCTTC. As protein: CASIFSERASHEQFF.

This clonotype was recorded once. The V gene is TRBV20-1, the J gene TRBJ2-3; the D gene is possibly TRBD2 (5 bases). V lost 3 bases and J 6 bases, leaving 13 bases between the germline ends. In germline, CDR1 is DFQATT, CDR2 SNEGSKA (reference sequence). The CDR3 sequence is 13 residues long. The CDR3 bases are TGCAGTGCTAGGATGGGAGTGGGCGATACGCAGTATTTT. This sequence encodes CSARMGVGDTQYF.

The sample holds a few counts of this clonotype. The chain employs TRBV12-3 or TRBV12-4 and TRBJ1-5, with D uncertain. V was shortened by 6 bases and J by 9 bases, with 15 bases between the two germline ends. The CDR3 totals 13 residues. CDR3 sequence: CASREGSLGPQHF. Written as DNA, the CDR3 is TGTGCCAGCAGGGAGGGTTCCTTGGGGCCCCAGCATTTT.

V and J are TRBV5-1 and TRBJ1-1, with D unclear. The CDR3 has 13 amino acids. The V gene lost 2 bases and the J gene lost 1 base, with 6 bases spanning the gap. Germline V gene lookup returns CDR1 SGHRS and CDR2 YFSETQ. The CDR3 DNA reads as TGCGCCAGCAGCTTCGACACGAACACTGAAGCTTTCTTT. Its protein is CASSFDTNTEAFF.

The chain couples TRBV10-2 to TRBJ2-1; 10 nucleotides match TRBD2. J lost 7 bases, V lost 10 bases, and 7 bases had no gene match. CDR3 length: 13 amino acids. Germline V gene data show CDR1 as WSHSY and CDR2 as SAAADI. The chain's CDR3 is CATAGGPDNEQFF. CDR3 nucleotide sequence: TGCGCCACAGCGGGGGGGCCAGATAATGAGCAGTTCTTC.

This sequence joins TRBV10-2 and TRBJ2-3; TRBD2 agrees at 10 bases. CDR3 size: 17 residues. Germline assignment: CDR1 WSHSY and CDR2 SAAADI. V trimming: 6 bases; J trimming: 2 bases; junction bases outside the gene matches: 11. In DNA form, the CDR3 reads TGCGCCAGCAGCCAGCCCACACTAGCGGGAAACACAGATACGCAGTATTTT. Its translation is CASSQPTLAGNTDTQYF.

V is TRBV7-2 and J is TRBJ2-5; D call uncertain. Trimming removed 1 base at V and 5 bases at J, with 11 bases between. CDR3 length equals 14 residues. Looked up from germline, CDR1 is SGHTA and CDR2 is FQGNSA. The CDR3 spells CASSLVIGRETQYF. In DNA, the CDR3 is TGTGCCAGCAGCTTAGTTATCGGGCGGGAGACCCAGTACTTC.

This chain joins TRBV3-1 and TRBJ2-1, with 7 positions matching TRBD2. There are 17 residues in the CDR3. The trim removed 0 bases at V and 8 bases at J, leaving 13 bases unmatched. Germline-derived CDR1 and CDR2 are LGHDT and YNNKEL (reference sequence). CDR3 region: CASSQDNLREEPHEQFF. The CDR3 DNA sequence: TGTGCCAGCAGCCAAGATAACCTTCGGGAGGAACCCCATGAGCAGTTCTTC.

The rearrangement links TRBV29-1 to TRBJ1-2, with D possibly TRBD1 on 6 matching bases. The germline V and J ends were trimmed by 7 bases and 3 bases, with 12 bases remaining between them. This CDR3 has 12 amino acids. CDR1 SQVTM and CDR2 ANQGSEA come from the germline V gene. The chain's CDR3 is CSAITGYYGYTF. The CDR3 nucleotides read TGCAGCGCCATAACAGGGTACTATGGCTACACCTTC. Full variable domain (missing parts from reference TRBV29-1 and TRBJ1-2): SAVISQKPSRDICQRGTSLTIQCQVDSQVTMMFWYRQQPGQSLTLIATANQGSEATYESGFVIDKFPISRPNLTFSTLTVSNMSPEDSSIYLCSAITGYYGYTFGSGTRLTVV.

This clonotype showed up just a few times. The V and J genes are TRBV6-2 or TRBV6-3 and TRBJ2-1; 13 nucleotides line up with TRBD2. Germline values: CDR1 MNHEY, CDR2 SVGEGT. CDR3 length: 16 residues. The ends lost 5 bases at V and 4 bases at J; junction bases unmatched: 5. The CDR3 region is CASSLAGLAGYNEQFF. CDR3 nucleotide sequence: TGTGCCAGCAGTCTCGCGGGACTAGCGGGGTACAATGAGCAGTTCTTC.

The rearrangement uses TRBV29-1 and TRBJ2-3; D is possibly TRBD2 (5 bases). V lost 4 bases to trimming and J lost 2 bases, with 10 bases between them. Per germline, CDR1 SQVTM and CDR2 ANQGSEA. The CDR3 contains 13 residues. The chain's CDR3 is CSVVSGDTDTQYF. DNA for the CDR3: TGCAGCGTTGTCAGCGGAGACACAGATACGCAGTATTTT.

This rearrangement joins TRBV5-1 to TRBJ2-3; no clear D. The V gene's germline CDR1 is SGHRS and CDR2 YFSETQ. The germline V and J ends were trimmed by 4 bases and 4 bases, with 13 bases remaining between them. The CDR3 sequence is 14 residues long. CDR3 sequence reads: CASSPLAHADTQYF. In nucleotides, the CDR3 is TGCGCCAGCAGCCCCCTGGCGCATGCAGATACGCAGTATTTT.

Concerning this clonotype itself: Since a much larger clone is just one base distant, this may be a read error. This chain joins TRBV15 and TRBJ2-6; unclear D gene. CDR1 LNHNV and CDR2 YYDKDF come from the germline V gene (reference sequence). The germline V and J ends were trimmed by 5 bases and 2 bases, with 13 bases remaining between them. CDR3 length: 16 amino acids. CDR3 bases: TGTGCCACCAGCGCGAAGGATGGTGCTGGGGCCAACGTCCTGACTTTC. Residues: CATSAKDGAGANVLTF.